Following are 30 T cell receptor beta chains from one sample sequenced in a study of blood T cell repertoires in COVID-19. Here immunoSEQ multiplex PCR was the method, and the copy in TCRdb shows in-frame clones only, minus some. The repertoire holds around 100,000 clones, with around 85% as singletons. The sample comprised peripheral blood. These receptors all stem from a woman aged 70-85 years with active or convalescent COVID-19.

This clone was seen just once. V is TRBV7-9 and J is TRBJ2-7; TRBD1 might be the D (6 bases). The V and J ends lost 5 bases and 3 bases respectively, with 17 bases between them. CDR3 length equals 15 residues. Per the germline V gene, CDR1 is SEHNR and CDR2 is FQNEAQ (reference sequence). CDR3 in amino acids: CASSKTGEGSYEQYF. CDR3 nucleotide sequence: TGTGCCAGCAGCAAGACAGGCGAGGGAAGCTACGAGCAGTACTTC.

The rearrangement links TRBV19 to TRBJ2-1; 13 bases match TRBD2. Trimming cost V 5 bases and J 4 bases; bases outside gene matches: 8. There are 17 residues in the CDR3. Looked up from germline, CDR1 is LNHDA and CDR2 is SQIVND (reference sequence). The DNA for the CDR3 is TGTGCCAGTAGTTTAAGACTAGCGGGAGGCCCTTACAATGAGCAGTTCTTC. It translates to CASSLRLAGGPYNEQFF.

The chain carries TRBV6-5 and TRBJ1-4; D remains unclear. V was shortened by 6 bases and J by 4 bases, with 3 bases between the two germline ends. Germline-derived CDR1 and CDR2 are MNHEY and SVGAGI. The CDR3 consists of 11 residues. As DNA, the CDR3 is TGTGCCAGCAGCGTTAATGAAAAACTGTTTTTT. The encoded protein is CASSVNEKLFF.

This clone was seen only once. CDR3 residues: CASSLRDTEAFF. The CDR3 bases are TGTGCCAGCAGCTTGAGAGACACTGAAGCTTTCTTT. V is TRBV7-2 and J is TRBJ1-1; D not certain. Germline V lookup: CDR1 SGHTA, CDR2 FQGNSA. Trimming left V 3 bases short and J 3 bases short, with 5 bases between. The CDR3 length is 12 residues.

This rearrangement joins TRBV7-9 to TRBJ1-2; no reliable D call. Germline CDR1 SEHNR, CDR2 FQNEAQ (reference sequence). Trimming left V 5 bases short and J 2 bases short, with 9 bases between. The CDR3 extends over 13 amino acids. CDR3 DNA: TGTGCCAGCAGCGATGCAGGCAACTATGGCTACACCTTC. Its translation is CASSDAGNYGYTF.

V and J are TRBV7-9 and TRBJ1-2; no definite D call. Germline CDR1 and CDR2: SEHNR and FQNEAQ (reference sequence). The CDR3 covers 14 residues. The V end was cut by 1 base, the J end by 0 bases, with 6 bases between. The CDR3 here is CASSLVRTNYGYTF. The CDR3 DNA is TGTGCCAGCAGCTTAGTTAGAACTAACTATGGCTACACCTTC.

The V gene is TRBV3-1 (or the pseudogene TRBV3-2), the J gene TRBJ2-1, with a tentative D call TRBD1 (6 bases). The CDR3 consists of 13 residues. Germline V lookup: CDR1 LGHDT, CDR2 YNNKEL (reference sequence). Trimming pared 4 bases from V and 10 bases from J, leaving 14 bases between. The CDR3 loop reads CASSRNRVNEQFF. Written as DNA, the CDR3 is TGTGCCAGCAGCCGAAACAGGGTAAACGAGCAGTTCTTC.

The chain is built from TRBV10-3 and TRBJ2-1; D perhaps matches TRBD1 (6 bases). V gave up 8 bases and J gave up 3 bases, with 11 bases separating them. CDR3 length: 13 amino acids. The germline CDR1 and CDR2 sequences are ENHRY and SYGVKD. In DNA, the CDR3 is TGTGCCATCCGACAGGACCACTACAATGAGCAGTTCTTC. Residues: CAIRQDHYNEQFF.

Written as DNA, the CDR3 is TGTGCCAGCTCGCAGGGGGCATTTAAAGGGGAAAAACTGTTTTTT. It yields the protein CASSQGAFKGEKLFF. The chain combines TRBV18 with TRBJ1-4; 8 bases are shared with TRBD1. Per the germline V gene, CDR1 is KGHSH and CDR2 is LQKENI. This CDR3 region has 15 residues. The V and J ends lost 6 bases and 8 bases, in that order; junction bases with no gene match: 11. Variable domain in full (rest from reference TRBV18 and TRBJ1-4): NAGVMQNPRHLVRRRGQEARLRCSPMKGHSHVYWYRQLPEEGLKFMVYLQKENIIDESGMPKERFSAEFPKEGPSILRIQQVVRGDSAAYFCASSQGAFKGEKLFFGSGTQLSVL.

This chain links TRBV3-1 (or the pseudogene TRBV3-2) with TRBJ2-1, with 10 bases lining up with TRBD2. The CDR3 runs 16 residues. The ends lost 3 bases at V and 4 bases at J; junction bases unmatched: 6. Germline V CDR1 and CDR2: LGHDT, YNNKEL (reference sequence). CDR3 sequence reads: CASSHSPSGGYNEQFF. CDR3 nucleotide sequence: TGTGCCAGCAGCCATTCTCCTAGCGGGGGTTACAATGAGCAGTTCTTC.

This clone occurred once. This chain connects TRBV2 to TRBJ2-1, with D hard to call. The CDR3 runs to 16 residues. Trimming shortened V by 4 bases and J by 0 bases, and 13 bases separated the two germline ends. Germline CDR1 reads SNHLY; CDR2 reads FYNNEI. As DNA, the CDR3 is TGTGCCAGCAGTGTCGAGCCGTCTAGCTCCTACAATGAGCAGTTCTTC. Translation: CASSVEPSSSYNEQFF. The variable domain in full, with the rest retrieved from reference TRBV2 and TRBJ2-1, is EPEVTQTPSHQVTQMGQEVILRCVPISNHLYFYWYRQILGQKVEFLVSFYNNEISEKSEIFDDQFSVERPDGSNFTLKIRSTKLEDSAMYFCASSVEPSSSYNEQFFGPGTRLTVL.

The chain has TRBV7-2 and TRBJ2-2; TRBD1 might be the D (6 bases). V lost 2 bases and J lost 4, with 8 bases in between. CDR3 length: 14 amino acids. Germline CDR1 is SGHTA and CDR2 is FQGNSA. CDR3 sequence (DNA): TGTGCCAGCAGCTTACACAGGGTCACCGGGGAGCTGTTTTTT. As protein: CASSLHRVTGELFF.

The rearrangement uses TRBV3-1 (or the pseudogene TRBV3-2) and TRBJ1-1; the D is unclear. Germline assignment: CDR1 LGHDT and CDR2 YNNKEL (reference sequence). V was pared by 3 bases and J by 3 bases, with 8 bases between. This CDR3 region has 13 residues. This CDR3 is CASSHEGYTEAFF. In nucleotides, the CDR3 is TGTGCCAGCAGCCACGAGGGCTACACTGAAGCTTTCTTT.

This chain connects TRBV3-1 (or the pseudogene TRBV3-2) to TRBJ2-7, with D unclear. The V end was cut by 4 bases, the J end by 5 bases, with 9 bases between. Germline V lookup: CDR1 LGHDT, CDR2 YNNKEL (reference sequence). This CDR3 is 12 amino acids long. CDR3 coding DNA: TGTGCCAGCAGCCGGCCCCCCGACGAGCAGTACTTC. It specifies CASSRPPDEQYF.

In this sample, this clone turned up once. The chain has TRBV3-1 (or the pseudogene TRBV3-2) and TRBJ2-7, with 13 bases matching TRBD2. There are 20 residues in the CDR3. Trimming removed 4 bases from V and 0 bases from J; junction bases left unmatched: 15. Germline CDR1 LGHDT, CDR2 YNNKEL (reference sequence). CDR3 protein: CASSPLIGTSGVSSSYEQYF. The DNA for the CDR3 is TGTGCCAGCAGCCCACTAATCGGGACTAGCGGGGTTTCGAGCTCCTACGAGCAGTACTTC.

V gene TRBV28 combines with J gene TRBJ2-7; D remains ambiguous. CDR1 and CDR2 from the germline V gene are MDHEN and SYDVKM. The V and J ends lost 3 bases and 2 bases respectively, with 11 bases between them. The CDR3 extends over 14 amino acids. The CDR3 nucleotides are TGTGCCAGCAGTTTTCAGAGACTTACCTACGAGCAGTACTTC. It codes for CASSFQRLTYEQYF.

This clone was detected only a few times. This chain joins TRBV30 and TRBJ1-2; 8 bases line up with TRBD1. V shed 2 bases and J 5 bases; nucleotides not matched to a gene: 4. Germline values: CDR1 GTSNPN, CDR2 SVGIG (reference sequence). The CDR3 extends over 13 amino acids. The CDR3 here is CAWSIGQGYGYTF. The CDR3 nucleotides read TGTGCCTGGAGTATTGGACAGGGTTATGGCTACACCTTC.

This clone was seen just once. This sequence joins TRBV5-1 and TRBJ2-1; 12 nucleotides match TRBD2. The trim removed 2 bases at V and 3 bases at J, leaving 6 bases unmatched. The CDR3 has 17 amino acids. Germline values: CDR1 SGHRS, CDR2 YFSETQ. The CDR3 DNA is TGCGCCAGCAGCTTTTTTAGGACTAGCGGGAACTACAATGAGCAGTTCTTC. Residues: CASSFFRTSGNYNEQFF.

This clone appeared once. CDR3 DNA: TGTGCCAGCAGCTGGGACAGGGCTTCGGAAAAACTGTTTTTT. Translation gives CASSWDRASEKLFF. This sequence joins TRBV5-6 and TRBJ1-4; 9 bases agree with TRBD1. Looked up from germline, CDR1 is SGHDT and CDR2 is YYEEEE. The CDR3 spans 14 residues. Trimming cost V 3 bases and J 8 bases; bases outside gene matches: 5.

This rearrangement joins TRBV4-2 to TRBJ1-1; D ambiguous. The germline V gene encodes CDR1 LGHNA and CDR2 YNFKEQ. V gave up 1 base and J gave up 1 base, with 10 bases separating them. The CDR3 loop spans 15 amino acids. The CDR3 is CASSQVVAENTEAFF. In nucleotides, the CDR3 is TGTGCCAGCAGCCAAGTCGTTGCGGAGAACACTGAAGCTTTCTTT.

The chain recombines TRBV24-1 with TRBJ2-3; D remains unclear. Germline CDR1 and CDR2: KGHDR and SFDVKD. The ends were cut back, 7 bases at V and 7 bases at J, with 8 bases in the middle. The CDR3 runs 11 residues. CDR3: CATSREYTQYF. As DNA, the CDR3 is TGTGCCACCAGCCGCGAGTATACGCAGTATTTT.

The rearrangement links TRBV12-3 or TRBV12-4 to TRBJ1-4; D gene uncertain. The CDR3 extends over 9 amino acids. The V gene lost 8 bases and the J gene lost 12 bases, with 7 bases spanning the gap. The CDR3 loop is CASPRELFF. The CDR3 bases are TGTGCCAGCCCTCGGGAACTGTTTTTT.

This clone was detected only a few times. The chain couples TRBV24-1 to TRBJ1-2; TRBD1 aligns across 7 bases. CDR1 and CDR2 (germline): KGHDR, SFDVKD. V was clipped by 3 bases and J by 5 bases; unmatched bases: 5. The CDR3 has 14 amino acids. The DNA of the CDR3 is TGTGCCACCAGTGATACGGACAGGCTGTATGGCTACACCTTC. It translates to CATSDTDRLYGYTF.

The chain uses TRBV19 and TRBJ2-1; D ambiguous. V was shortened by 2 bases and J by 5 bases, with 10 bases between the two germline ends. There are 14 residues in the CDR3. The germline V gene has CDR1 LNHDA and CDR2 SQIVND (reference sequence). The CDR3 nucleotides read TGTGCCAGTAGTATATCTAGAATGGACAATGAGCAGTTCTTC. It encodes CASSISRMDNEQFF.

J is TRBJ1-1 and V is TRBV2; D is perhaps TRBD1 (6 bases). The CDR3 is 15 amino acids. Germline CDR1 reads SNHLY; CDR2 reads FYNNEI. Trimming removed 5 bases from V and 6 bases from J, with 19 bases in between. CDR3 nucleotide sequence: TGTGCCAGCAGTCCGAACAGGGTATCGGGGTCTGAAGCTTTCTTT. Its translation: CASSPNRVSGSEAFF.

The gene calls are TRBV7-9 and TRBJ1-3; 7 nucleotides match TRBD1. The CDR3 has 17 residues. Germline V CDR1 and CDR2: SEHNR, FQNEAQ (reference sequence). J gave up 1 base and V 2 bases, and 8 bases lay outside the gene matches. CDR3 sequence (DNA): TGTGCCAGCAGCTTACACCGGGACAGTTATTCTGGAAACACCATATATTTT. Protein: CASSLHRDSYSGNTIYF. The variable domain in full, completed from reference TRBV7-9 and TRBJ1-3, reads DTGVSQNPRHKITKRGQNVTFRCDPISEHNRLYWYRQTLGQGPEFLTYFQNEAQLEKSRLLSDRFSAERPKGSFSTLEIQRTEQGDSAMYLCASSLHRDSYSGNTIYFGEGSWLTVV.

This sequence joins TRBV5-8 and TRBJ1-6; 9 nucleotides align to TRBD1. This CDR3 is 15 amino acids long. The V gene's germline CDR1 is SGHTS and CDR2 YDEGEE. Trimming cost V 4 bases and J 10 bases; bases outside gene matches: 9. The CDR3 sequence is CASSLRGTGKSPLHF. CDR3 coding DNA: TGTGCCAGCAGCCTGAGGGGGACAGGGAAATCACCCCTCCACTTT.

This clone was seen only a few times. J is TRBJ1-2 and V is TRBV5-1; TRBD1 aligns across 7 bases. Germline loops: CDR1 SGHRS, CDR2 YFSETQ. The junction had 11 bases not matched to a gene; V was cut back by 4 bases and J by 2 bases. The CDR3 loop spans 16 amino acids. The CDR3 loop is CASSPGQAVSNYGYTF. The CDR3 DNA reads TGCGCCAGCAGCCCCGGACAGGCGGTCTCCAACTATGGCTACACCTTC.

This rearrangement joins TRBV7-3 to TRBJ2-1; tentative D call: TRBD2 (6 bases). V lost 1 base, J lost 6 bases, and 16 bases lay in between. This CDR3 contains 16 residues. CDR1 SGHTA and CDR2 FQGTGA come from the germline V gene. The CDR3 loop is CASSLSPGAGSNEQFF. The CDR3 bases are TGTGCCAGCAGCTTAAGTCCCGGGGCGGGGAGCAATGAGCAGTTCTTC.

The chain is built from TRBV28 and TRBJ1-6; TRBD1 might be the D (6 bases). This CDR3 has 13 amino acids. Trimming removed 7 bases from V and 17 bases from J, with 21 bases in between. Per germline, CDR1 MDHEN and CDR2 SYDVKM. This CDR3 reads CASIGGPWSLFHF. CDR3 bases: TGTGCCAGCATAGGGGGTCCTTGGAGCTTATTCCACTTT. Supplemented by reference TRBV28 and TRBJ1-6, the full variable domain reads DVKVTQSSRYLVKRTGEKVFLECVQDMDHENMFWYRQDPGLGLRLIYFSYDVKMKEKGDIPEGYSVSREKKERFSLILESASTNQTSMYLCASIGGPWSLFHFGNGTRLTVT.